This T cell receptor (beta chain) appears in the sequencing data of a study of PD-1 blockade in classical Hodgkin lymphoma. Comments on this clone: Its antigen is not identified.

The time point: newly diagnosed, previously untreated cHL patient sample. CD4+ T cells were purified from thawed PBMCs by magnetic negative selection. Measured with immunoSEQ multiplex PCR; TCRdb has only the in-frame clones, and not every one. Of tens of thousands of clones in the sample, around 90% are singletons; the top ten hold roughly 0.35%. Study results and caveats: Possibly reflecting disease activity or prior therapy, repertoire differences have causes that remain undefined.

This CDR3 is built from 9 residues. V was cut by 9 bases and J by 4 bases, with 2 bases left in between. This clonotype was obtained from a human donor with classical Hodgkin lymphoma. Sequencing was performed on CD4+ T cells from blood. The chain joins TRBV23-1 to TRBJ2-3; no clear D gene. TRBV23-1 is annotated as an ORF whose role is uncertain. The CDR3 coding sequence is TGCGCCAGGTCAGATACGCAGTATTTT. Amino acids: CARSDTQYF.